The source of this TCR beta chain is a study of Ad26.COV2.S vaccination and SARS-CoV-2 variants. Study-wide points: Non-spike TCR breadth was similar in vaccine and placebo recipients. After vaccination, reports described spike-specific CD8+ and CD4+ T cell responses as showing substantial breadth.

Worth noting for this clone: What it binds is unknown.

Method: immunoSEQ multiplex PCR; TCRdb's copy keeps in-frame clones and lacks some. The repertoire consists of about 320,000 clones, with roughly 84% occurring once and the leading ten covering 1.5% to 2.5%. Described treatment: around 19 received Ad26.COV2.S at low or high dose, single or two shots; a few received placebo; per-sample allocation not given. Day 63 after the first injection of vaccine or placebo was the sampling time. The study used a vaccine consisting of an Ad26 vector that expressed Wuhan-strain SARS-CoV-2 spike. The CDR3 contains 13 residues. CDR1 and CDR2 (germline): ENHRY, SYGVKD. Trimming cost V 3 bases and J 6 bases; bases outside gene matches: 4.

Sequenced material: peripheral blood, taken in a trial of Ad26.COV2.S vaccine versus placebo. The sequence derives from a person between 18 and 65 years old who received the Ad26.COV2.S COVID-19 vaccine or a placebo. V usage is TRBV10-3 and J usage is TRBJ2-7, with TRBD1 matching 8 bases. The CDR3 DNA reads TGTGCCATCAGTGAAATGACAGGGGTCGAGCAGTACTTC. It encodes CAISEMTGVEQYF.